This T cell receptor (beta chain) is from a study of cytomegalovirus exposure and HLA in healthy donors. About the research overall: Sequencing of approximately 190 million T cells in an earlier analysis found approximately 120 million unique TCR beta sequences. Study-level findings and limits: Later analysis showed most CMV-associated TCR beta chains appearing HLA-restricted. The authors reported that TCR beta sequences could predict HLA-A and HLA-B alleles. These predictions were accurate for most subjects in the first cohort.

There were likely unrecorded immune exposures, though donors were nominally healthy when sampled. Concerning this clone itself: Its antigen is not identified.

It was with 60 Vbeta and 13 Jbeta primers that the PCR ran. Profiling relied on immunoSEQ multiplex PCR, and the TCRdb table lists in-frame clones only, not all of them. The sample yields some 120,000 clones, about 8.5% seen once. The CDR3 covers 14 residues. The V gene lost 8 bases and the J gene lost 3 bases, with 14 bases spanning the gap. From germline, CDR1 is SGHVS and CDR2 FQNEAQ. The specimen was PBMCs. The source is a man between 35 and 55 years old in good health and CMV-seronegative. The V and J genes are TRBV7-8 and TRBJ2-1; D possibly corresponds to TRBD2 (5 bases). The CDR3 DNA follows: TGTGCCAGCTCAGAGGCTAGCAGCTACAATGAGCAGTTCTTC. Encoded protein: CASSEASSYNEQFF.